The 20 T cell receptor beta chains below come from one sample, sequenced in a study of blood T cell repertoires in COVID-19. Profiling relied on immunoSEQ multiplex PCR, and the TCRdb table lists in-frame clones only, not all of them. This table holds roughly 300,000 clones, approximately 92% found once. The specimen was PBMCs or T cells enriched from blood (not recorded which). The receptors originated from a woman in her thirties who had recovered from COVID-19.

The rearrangement joins TRBV4-3 to TRBJ1-6, with TRBD1 matching 8 bases. Looked up from germline, CDR1 is LGHNA and CDR2 is YSLEER. The CDR3 has 16 residues. The V segment lost 5 bases and the J segment 8 bases; nucleotides outside the gene matches: 11. The CDR3 DNA follows: TGCGCCAGCAGCATGACCCCTCTGACAGGGGATTCACCCCTCCACTTT. The encoded protein is CASSMTPLTGDSPLHF.

The chain recombines TRBV4-2 with TRBJ2-1; no firm D call. Germline-derived CDR1 and CDR2 are LGHNA and YNFKEQ. This CDR3 contains 17 residues. The V end was cut by 0 bases, the J end by 2 bases, with 14 bases between. The CDR3 DNA sequence: TGTGCCAGCAGCCAAGATCAGTCTGCCACCGCCTACAATGAGCAGTTCTTC. This translates into CASSQDQSATAYNEQFF.

The chain uses TRBV10-3 and TRBJ1-2; possible D gene TRBD1, 6 bases. This CDR3 has 12 residues. CDR1 is ENHRY and CDR2 is SYGVKD in the germline V gene. Trimming pared 6 bases from V and 6 bases from J, leaving 11 bases between. The CDR3 region is CAIRGGIDGYTF. As DNA, the CDR3 is TGTGCCATCAGAGGGGGAATTGATGGCTACACCTTC.

The chain carries TRBV19 and TRBJ2-7; a possible D gene is TRBD1 (5 bases). The CDR3 sequence is 15 residues long. Trimming stripped 0 bases from V and 3 bases from J, with 12 bases between. Germline V CDR1 and CDR2: LNHDA, SQIVND (reference sequence). The CDR3 coding sequence is TGTGCCAGTAGTATAGAGAGAGGACACCACTACGAGCAGTACTTC. Its translation is CASSIERGHHYEQYF.

V and J are TRBV6-2 or TRBV6-3 and TRBJ2-3; TRBD1 matches 11 bases. The V gene end was trimmed by 5 bases and the J gene end by 3 bases; junction bases not matched to a gene: 4. CDR1 is MNHEY and CDR2 is SVGEGT in the germline V gene. The CDR3 contains 15 residues. The CDR3 DNA reads TGTGCCAGCAGTCGGACAGGGGGCGCGACAGATACGCAGTATTTT. Protein product: CASSRTGGATDTQYF.

V gene TRBV9 combines with J gene TRBJ2-2; 9 bases are a match to TRBD1. Germline CDR1 is SGDLS and CDR2 is YYNGEE. This CDR3 region has 14 residues. J lost 6 bases, V lost 4 bases, and 4 bases had no gene match. CDR3 in amino acids: CASSNRGRAGELFF. CDR3 sequence (DNA): TGTGCCAGCAGCAACAGGGGGCGGGCCGGGGAGCTGTTTTTT.

V is TRBV28 and J is TRBJ1-3; possible D gene TRBD1, 5 bases. Trimming pared 4 bases from V and 4 bases from J, leaving 29 bases between. Germline V lookup: CDR1 MDHEN, CDR2 SYDVKM. The CDR3 has 20 residues. Written as DNA, the CDR3 is TGTGCCAGCAGTTCGATGGACCACATGAAACCGACAGCCCTCGGAAACACCATATATTTT. Its translation: CASSSMDHMKPTALGNTIYF. The entire variable domain, with the rest obtained from reference TRBV28 and TRBJ1-3, is as follows: DVKVTQSSRYLVKRTGEKVFLECVQDMDHENMFWYRQDPGLGLRLIYFSYDVKMKEKGDIPEGYSVSREKKERFSLILESASTNQTSMYLCASSSMDHMKPTALGNTIYFGEGSWLTVV.

This chain uses TRBV3-1 (or the pseudogene TRBV3-2) with TRBJ2-3, with TRBD2 matching 7 bases. V gave up 0 bases and J gave up 1 base; unmatched junction bases: 7. The CDR3 loop spans 17 amino acids. CDR1 is LGHDT and CDR2 is YNNKEL in the germline V gene (reference sequence). CDR3 in amino acids: CASSQEALAEGTDTQYF. Here the CDR3 DNA reads TGTGCCAGCAGCCAAGAAGCTCTAGCGGAAGGCACAGATACGCAGTATTTT.

This clone was counted once. V usage is TRBV7-6 and J usage is TRBJ2-3; 7 nucleotides match TRBD2. J lost 2 bases, V lost 2 bases, and 7 bases had no gene match. The germline V gene has CDR1 SGHVS and CDR2 FNYEAQ. This CDR3 comprises 16 residues. CDR3 amino acids: CASSLLTSPDTDTQYF. The CDR3 DNA is TGTGCCAGCAGCTTACTGACTAGCCCCGACACAGATACGCAGTATTTT.

The genes are TRBV21-1 and TRBJ2-2; the D call TRBD2 from the table was never checked on the DNA. TRBV21-1 is flagged as a pseudogene. The CDR3 length is 17 residues. The CDR3 DNA follows: TGTGCCAGCAGCCGCCCTGGGAGAGCGGGAGGGCCCGGGGAGCTGTTTTTT. Encoded protein: CASSRPGRAGGPGELFF.

This chain joins TRBV5-1 and TRBJ1-2; 8 bases are a match to TRBD1. V was pared by 0 bases and J by 6 bases, with 4 bases of the junction left unmatched. Germline V CDR1 and CDR2: SGHRS, YFSETQ. This CDR3 comprises 14 residues. The CDR3 here is CASSLGDRGNGYTF. The DNA of the CDR3 is TGCGCCAGCAGCTTGGGAGACAGGGGCAATGGCTACACCTTC.

The rearrangement joins TRBV18 to TRBJ1-6; TRBD1 is a possible D gene (6 bases). This CDR3 is built from 15 residues. Trimming left V 1 base short and J 3 bases short, with 7 bases between. Germline CDR1 is KGHSH and CDR2 is LQKENI. In DNA, the CDR3 is TGTGCCAGCTCACCACGGGACAACTATAATTCACCCCTCCACTTT. This sequence encodes CASSPRDNYNSPLHF.

V is TRBV7-8 and J is TRBJ2-2; the D gene is possibly TRBD2 (5 bases). V lost 5 bases and J lost 6, with 16 bases in between. Germline-derived CDR1 and CDR2 are SGHVS and FQNEAQ. This CDR3 contains 15 residues. CDR3 protein: CASSPQLGEAGELFF. The CDR3 DNA reads as TGTGCCAGCAGCCCTCAGCTGGGAGAAGCCGGGGAGCTGTTTTTT.

The J gene is TRBJ1-1, the V gene TRBV28; maybe TRBD1 (6 bases). V lost 7 bases and J 2 bases, leaving 17 bases between the germline ends. The CDR3 covers 15 residues. Per the germline V gene, CDR1 is MDHEN and CDR2 is SYDVKM. Written as DNA, the CDR3 is TGTGCCAGCATCACCCCTGGGGGCCCTAACACTGAAGCTTTCTTT. It is translated as CASITPGGPNTEAFF.

This chain's CDR3 is CASSPATRARGEQFF. In DNA form, the CDR3 reads TGTGCCAGCAGCCCCGCGACTAGGGCGAGGGGTGAGCAGTTCTTC. The V gene is TRBV5-6, the J gene TRBJ2-1; D is possibly TRBD2 (6 bases). The CDR3 is made up of 15 amino acids. Germline-derived CDR1 and CDR2 are SGHDT and YYEEEE. With 4 bases removed from V and 9 bases from J, the gap between germline ends came to 20 bases.

This clone was picked up a small number of times. The chain recombines TRBV11-2 with TRBJ2-7, with 7 bases that match TRBD1. This CDR3 contains 13 residues. With V trimmed by 5 bases and J by 5 bases, 6 bases remained unmatched. Germline V gene lookup returns CDR1 SGHAT and CDR2 FQNNGV. CDR3: CASSTGVKDEQYF. The CDR3 nucleotides are TGTGCCAGCAGCACAGGGGTTAAGGACGAGCAGTACTTC.

V is TRBV2 and J is TRBJ1-4, with TRBD1 matching over 8 bases. Germline CDR1 is SNHLY and CDR2 is FYNNEI. V was clipped by 6 bases and J by 5 bases; unmatched bases: 8. The CDR3 covers 15 residues. The CDR3 DNA is TGTGCCAGCAGCGCCCAGGGGGCGGTAAATGAAAAACTGTTTTTT. It specifies CASSAQGAVNEKLFF.

The chain employs TRBV11-3 and TRBJ2-7, with D possibly matching TRBD1 (5 bases). The V gene's germline CDR1 is SGHNT and CDR2 YENEEA. This CDR3 comprises 14 residues. The V end was cut by 4 bases, the J end by 6 bases, with 16 bases between. The CDR3 spells CASSSQGIGSEQYF. In DNA form, the CDR3 reads TGTGCCAGCAGCTCGCAGGGAATAGGTTCCGAGCAGTACTTC.

This sequence joins TRBV4-1 and TRBJ1-1, with TRBD1 matching 7 bases. This CDR3 contains 16 residues. Losses at the gene ends were 0 bases for V and 11 bases for J; bases not matched to a gene: 15. Germline values: CDR1 MGHRA, CDR2 YSYEKL. The CDR3 DNA sequence: TGCGCCAGCAGCCAAGATCTAGAGGGGACAGCCCTTGGGGCTTTCTTT. The encoded protein is CASSQDLEGTALGAFF.

This clone appeared a few times. The CDR3 nucleotides read TGTGCCAGCAGCACCTGGGACAGGCGCAACTATGGCTACACCTTC. Translating it yields CASSTWDRRNYGYTF. The chain employs TRBV7-2 and TRBJ1-2; the match to TRBD1 covers 8 bases. This CDR3 spans 15 amino acids. Losses at the gene ends were 5 bases for V and 2 bases for J; bases not matched to a gene: 7. The germline gives CDR1 SGHTA, CDR2 FQGNSA.